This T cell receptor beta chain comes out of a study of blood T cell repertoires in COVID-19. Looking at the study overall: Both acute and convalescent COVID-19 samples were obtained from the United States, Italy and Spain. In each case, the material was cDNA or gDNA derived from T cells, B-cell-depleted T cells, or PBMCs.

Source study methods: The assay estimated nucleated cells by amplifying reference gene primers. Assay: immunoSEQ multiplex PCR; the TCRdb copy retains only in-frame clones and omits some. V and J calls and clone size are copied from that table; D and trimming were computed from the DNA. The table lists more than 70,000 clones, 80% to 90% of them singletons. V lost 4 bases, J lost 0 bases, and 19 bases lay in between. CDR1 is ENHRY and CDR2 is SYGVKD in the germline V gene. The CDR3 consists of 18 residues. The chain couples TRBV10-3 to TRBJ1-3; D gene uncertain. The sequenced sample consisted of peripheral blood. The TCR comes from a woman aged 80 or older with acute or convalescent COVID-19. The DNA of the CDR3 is TGTGCCATCAGTGCAGTGGAGCCCTTGCTCACCTCTGGAAACACCATATATTTT. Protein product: CAISAVEPLLTSGNTIYF.